Following are 3 T cell receptor beta chains from one sample sequenced in a study of human T cells and chemical hapten exposure. TCRdb called the RACE reads again in MiXCR, with one record for every CDR3 protein. The sample includes around 300,000 distinct CDR3 sequences, around 6.9% seen only once; the top ten take 7.5% to 9%. Time point meaning: patch test 1, 2 weeks after DPC sensitization. Treatment of the sample: therapeutic diphenylcyclopropenone sensitization with weekly scalp DPC. The material sequenced was whole blood, taken in connection with sensitization to the hapten diphenylcyclopropenone (DPC). These receptors were taken from a woman between 18 and 30 years old with alopecia areata. Some clones in this sample may be carry-over from other donors' samples.

This sequence joins TRBV25-1 and TRBJ1-3; possible D gene TRBD1, 5 bases. The CDR3 runs 16 residues. Germline assignment: CDR1 MGHDK and CDR2 SYGVNS. Trimming removed 3 bases at V and 0 bases at J, with 12 bases between. The CDR3 here is CASSDVGPFSGNTIYF. In DNA form, the CDR3 reads TGTGCCAGCAGTGATGTGGGACCCTTCTCTGGAAACACCATATATTTT.

Only a few counts were recorded for this clonotype. This sequence joins TRBV12-2 and TRBJ2-3; TRBD1 is taken as the D call from the table, unchecked against the DNA. TRBV12-2 is flagged as a pseudogene. The CDR3 is 16 residues long. CDR3 region: CASRLPRGGPGDTQYF. CDR3 sequence (DNA): TGTGCAAGTCGCTTACCCCGGGGGGGGCCTGGAGATACGCAGTATTTT.

The sample holds one count of this clonotype. A much bigger clone sits one base away, suggesting this may be a read error. The rearrangement uses TRBV25-1 and TRBJ2-5; D is undetermined. The CDR3 consists of 16 residues. Germline V gives CDR1 MGHDK, CDR2 SYGVNS. CDR3 amino acids: CAGPLEEHGRQETQYF. DNA of the CDR3: TGTGCTGGTCCCCTTGAAGAACATGGAAGGCAAGAGACCCAGTACTTC.